The present T cell receptor beta chain was sequenced within a study of beta chain features in type 1 diabetes. TCRB transcripts that were expressed got sequenced, as all of the isolated RNA had been reverse transcribed. Using immunoSEQ multiplex PCR, the repertoire was profiled, and TCRdb retains in-frame clones only, with some absent. Here the sample spans about 52,000 clones, approximately 45% being singletons. This clone was detected only a few times. Antigen: not known. Purity exceeding 98% was reached by all sorted populations. Study-wide results and limits: The study notes PCR might favor shorter templates equally in patients and controls. Small HLA sub-analyses could not settle whether HLA shapes TCRB rearrangement. At VDJ recombination sites, type 1 diabetes patients had fewer insertions and more deleted nucleotides. For Type 1 diabetes patients, all four CD4+ subsets carried TCRB CDR3s that were moderately but significantly shorter.

Germline V gene data show CDR1 as MDHEN and CDR2 as SYDVKM. The CDR3 length is 12 residues. The ends lost 6 bases at V and 15 bases at J; junction bases unmatched: 8. This TCR was sampled from a man under 40 with type 1 diabetes. Sample: Tregs from blood. The chain recombines TRBV28 with TRBJ2-1, with 10 nucleotides matching TRBD2. The CDR3 DNA reads TGTGCCAGCAGACTTCTAGCGGGAGTACTGTTCTTC. Translating it yields CASRLLAGVLFF.